The clone carrying this T cell receptor beta chain showed up just once. Its antigen is unknown. This sample is drawn from a study of T cell responses to AZD1222 COVID-19 vaccine. Study-wide results and caveats: Distributed over spike, vaccine-associated CD4 TCRs predominated at 160-218 and 743-854. At baseline, just five or six AZD1222 recipients tested seropositive. Without day 14 samples, only post-peak T cell repertoires were studied. The donors showed a predominance of white British ancestry and of females, with possible underestimation of clonal diversity.

This CDR3 is 13 amino acids long. The ends were cut back, 0 bases at V and 2 bases at J, with 4 bases in the middle. Germline V gene data show CDR1 as MNHEY and CDR2 as SVGAGI. Assay used: immunoSEQ multiplex PCR; TCRdb lists only in-frame clones, some missing. The data hold tens of thousands of clones, with roughly 85% observed a single time. The sequence was collected from an adult who received the AZD1222 COVID-19 vaccine. The rearrangement links TRBV6-5 to TRBJ1-1; D uncertain. The source material was peripheral blood, sampled 28 days after the second AZD1222 dose. This CDR3 reads CASSYSANTEAFF. Here the CDR3 DNA reads TGTGCCAGCAGTTACTCAGCTAACACTGAAGCTTTCTTT.